This T cell receptor (beta chain) was identified during a study of shared clonotypes between healthy human individuals. Germline V gene sequence: CDR1 MDHEN, CDR2 SYDVKM. V gave up 5 bases and J gave up 1 base; unmatched junction bases: 14. This CDR3 region has 17 residues. The run depth of the assay was deep. Sequenced by immunoSEQ multiplex PCR; TCRdb stores in-frame clones only, minus some. The table shows some 800,000 clones, with 90% to 95% occurring only once. Selected positively for CCR7 and CD45RO-negative, naive CD8 cells excluded terminally differentiated effector memory CD45RA+ cells. Every one of the donors was a Caucasian adult that lived in Nashville, Tennessee.

The chain combines TRBV28 with TRBJ2-7; TRBD2 matches at 7 bases. The sequenced sample consisted of naive CD8+ T cells sorted from blood. The sequence derives from a man under 40 in good health. The chain's CDR3 is CASSPQTSYFLSYEQYF. The CDR3 region has the DNA TGTGCCAGCAGTCCACAGACTAGCTATTTCTTGTCCTACGAGCAGTACTTC.